This entry concerns a single TCR beta chain. Its antigen is not yet known. No qualities accompany the bases; no much larger clone lies one base away. This specimen belongs to a study of blood T cell repertoires in COVID-19 (dated by TCRdb to 2020 to 2021). A note on the overall study: Samples from collaborators originated in the United States, Italy and Spain and spanned both the acute and convalescent phases of COVID-19. The prospective study material was composed of cDNA or gDNA derived from T cells, B-cell-depleted T cells, or PBMCs. The dataset comprised deeply sampled blood TCRbeta repertoires from subjects exposed to, actively infected with, or recovered from COVID-19. The repertoires were released in a freely available public database intended as a resource for research on the immune response to SARS-CoV-2. Samples were obtained from the ongoing ImmuneRACE study (first 160 participants) and from 1,254 subjects provided by 6 global collaborators. Nearly every sample came with metadata listing a de-identified subject ID, COVID-19 status, age in years and sex. Where HLA class I and class II types were available, the types were taken from metadata supplied by the sample provider, not from assay-based typing.

Collaborating institutions collected whole blood in K2EDTA tubes following their own protocols. Collaborator samples were shipped for TCRbeta analysis as frozen whole blood, isolated PBMCs, or DNA extracted from either sample type. TCRbeta CDR3 regions were amplified from genomic DNA by means of the immunoSEQ Assay, a bias-controlled multiplex PCR. The study's own analysis went as follows. The number of nucleated cells in each sample was estimated by amplification of reference gene primers within the assay. Sequence reads were collapsed and filtered to measure the absolute abundance of every unique TCRbeta CDR3 rearrangement. For each sample, productive Simpson clonality was calculated as the square root of Simpson's diversity index across productive rearrangements. In TCRdb, the immuneACCESS table is reduced to in-frame sequences with V and J assigned. These tables do not hold every clone; where another copy was compared, an unresolved V gene accounts for under half, and the others remain unexplained. V and J calls and clone size are copied from that table; D and trimming were computed from the DNA. Across this sample there are some 57,000 clones, with roughly 89% seen only once. Less than 15% of the sample is taken by the ten largest.

The CDR1 and CDR2 encoded by the germline V gene (reference sequence) are SEHNR and FQNEAQ. The CDR3 goes from the cysteine to the phenylalanine over 18 residues. Only the CDR3 region is kept as DNA, spanning 54 bases read in frame from base 1. V is pruned by 5 bases and J by 0 bases, leaving 14 bases of the junction without a gene match. Here is what the overall study found, with its caveats: The quantity of clinical and demographic metadata differed by source and by participant and was supplied without curation.

The sample comprised peripheral blood. This chain is built from TRBV7-9 and TRBJ2-7; 9 central nucleotides agree with TRBD2. The sequence was obtained from a man aged 60 to 75 with active COVID-19. The DNA reads as follows: TGTGCCAGCAGCGCTGGCCGCGCTGGCGGGAGGGCCTCCTACGAGCAGTACTTC. Protein translation: CASSAGRAGGRASYEQYF.